Presented here are 24 T cell receptor beta chains from one specimen sequenced in a study of T cell clonotyping in hematopoietic cell transplantation. The repertoire was sequenced with immunoSEQ multiplex PCR; TCRdb's copy has only in-frame clones and lacks some. The sample lists over 8,000 clones, 80% to 90% seen once, with over 4% in the top ten. The source material was peripheral blood mononuclear cells, sampled 180 days after allogeneic stem cell transplant. These receptors were obtained from a female patient aged 50-59 years who had an allogeneic stem cell transplant from an unrelated donor, so the T cells may come from the graft donor. Some clones in this sample may be carry-over from other donors' samples.

The chain has TRBV6-5 and TRBJ1-1; 8 nucleotides agree with TRBD1. J gave up 8 bases and V 5 bases, and 4 bases lay outside the gene matches. The CDR3 is 12 residues long. CDR1 and CDR2 (germline): MNHEY, SVGAGI. CDR3 nucleotide sequence: TGTGCCAGCAGTGGTCGGACAGGGGAAGCTTTCTTT. This translates into CASSGRTGEAFF.

The chain employs TRBV5-6 and TRBJ2-2, with TRBD2 matching over 7 bases. Germline CDR1 SGHDT, CDR2 YYEEEE. The junction had 7 bases not matched to a gene; V was cut back by 4 bases and J by 4 bases. The CDR3 spans 15 residues. The CDR3 here is CASSLVGEGTGELFF. The CDR3 DNA reads as TGTGCCAGCAGCCTAGTAGGGGAGGGCACCGGGGAGCTGTTTTTT.

V gene TRBV5-4 combines with J gene TRBJ2-1; 14 positions match TRBD2. Trimming at V came to 4 bases and at J to 4 bases, leaving 13 bases not matched to a gene. The V gene's germline CDR1 is SGHNT and CDR2 YYREEE (reference sequence). The CDR3 loop spans 19 amino acids. CDR3 DNA: TGTGCCAGCAGCCAGGGACTAGCGGGAGTGGGGGGGGCTTACAATGAGCAGTTCTTC. This translates into CASSQGLAGVGGAYNEQFF.

V is TRBV6-1 and J is TRBJ2-6; 12 bases are a match to TRBD2. The J segment lost 2 bases and the V segment lost 4 bases, leaving 3 bases of the junction unmatched. This CDR3 has 17 amino acids. CDR1 and CDR2 from the germline V gene are MNHNS and SASEGT. CDR3: CASSGGLAGTGANVLTF. The CDR3 DNA sequence: TGTGCCAGCAGTGGAGGACTAGCGGGAACTGGGGCCAACGTCCTGACTTTC.

The chain recombines TRBV6-6 with TRBJ1-5; possible D gene TRBD1, 5 bases. Germline V lookup: CDR1 MNHNY, CDR2 SVGAGI (reference sequence). V gave up 5 bases and J gave up 7 bases, with 12 bases separating them. CDR3 length: 13 residues. The CDR3 DNA reads TGTGCCAGCAGTCTACCAGGGTTGCAGCCCCAGCATTTT. Encoded protein: CASSLPGLQPQHF.

The chain recombines TRBV5-1 with TRBJ1-2, with no clear D. Germline CDR1 is SGHRS and CDR2 is YFSETQ. The CDR3 consists of 13 residues. V was trimmed by 4 bases and J by 2 bases, leaving 9 bases between them. CDR3 coding DNA: TGCGCCAGCAGCGTTACAGCGAACTATGGCTACACCTTC. This codes for CASSVTANYGYTF.

V gene TRBV7-3 combines with J gene TRBJ1-1; D not resolved. Germline CDR1 reads SGHTA; CDR2 reads FQGTGA. With 5 bases removed from V and 1 base from J, the gap between germline ends came to 8 bases. The CDR3 contains 13 residues. This CDR3 reads CASSAGPNTEAFF. In DNA form, the CDR3 reads TGTGCCAGCAGCGCGGGCCCGAACACTGAAGCTTTCTTT.

V is TRBV4-2 and J is TRBJ2-1, with D possibly TRBD1 on 6 matching bases. The CDR3 sequence is 15 residues long. Germline CDR1 LGHNA, CDR2 YNFKEQ. The V end was cut by 0 bases, the J end by 1 base, with 7 bases between. The CDR3 loop is CASSQEQGSYNEQFF. The CDR3, as DNA: TGTGCCAGCAGCCAAGAGCAGGGGTCCTACAATGAGCAGTTCTTC.

The V and J genes are TRBV27 and TRBJ2-7; no clear D. Trimming took 2 bases from V and 1 from J, leaving 6 bases between them. Germline V gives CDR1 MNHEY, CDR2 SMNVEV (reference sequence). CDR3 length: 13 amino acids. The CDR3 loop is CASSLKYSYEQYF. CDR3 in DNA: TGTGCCAGCAGTTTAAAGTATTCCTACGAGCAGTACTTC.

The V and J genes are TRBV25-1 and TRBJ2-7; D is possibly TRBD2 (5 bases). CDR1 is MGHDK and CDR2 is SYGVNS in the germline V gene. The CDR3 is made up of 13 amino acids. Trimming cost V 6 bases and J 2 bases, with 11 bases left between them. The CDR3 region is CASSRTGTYEQYF. Written as DNA, the CDR3 is TGTGCCAGCAGCCGGACGGGAACCTACGAGCAGTACTTC.

The chain uses TRBV19 and TRBJ1-2; 10 bases agree with TRBD1. Germline-derived CDR1 and CDR2 are LNHDA and SQIVND (reference sequence). Germline trimming cut 6 bases from V and 10 bases from J; bases unmatched to any gene: 11. The CDR3 extends over 14 amino acids. The CDR3 DNA reads as TGTGCCAGTAGGTTGACAGGGGGCGCGAAGGACTACACCTTC. Amino acids: CASRLTGGAKDYTF.

The chain uses TRBV28 and TRBJ1-4, with 8 bases lining up with TRBD1. In germline, CDR1 is MDHEN, CDR2 SYDVKM. J gave up 8 bases and V 9 bases, and 5 bases lay outside the gene matches. This CDR3 spans 12 amino acids. CDR3 coding DNA: TGTGCCAGTTCAGGGGGCAGGGAAAAACTGTTTTTT. This encodes CASSGGREKLFF.

CDR3 residues: CASRYSTGTGELFF. The CDR3 DNA follows: TGTGCCAGCAGGTATTCGACGGGGACCGGGGAGCTGTTTTTT. The rearrangement uses TRBV7-2 and TRBJ2-2, with TRBD2 as a possible D gene (5 bases). Per germline, CDR1 SGHTA and CDR2 FQGNSA. Trimming shortened V by 6 bases and J by 5 bases, and 13 bases separated the two germline ends. CDR3 length equals 14 residues.

CDR3 in amino acids: CASSFAGQKGYSNQPQHF. The CDR3 bases are TGTGCCAGCAGCTTCGCCGGCCAAAAGGGGTATAGCAATCAGCCCCAGCATTTT. This chain uses TRBV7-9 with TRBJ1-5; the D gene is possibly TRBD1 (5 bases). CDR3 size: 18 residues. The germline V and J ends were trimmed by 3 bases and 0 bases, with 18 bases remaining between them. From germline, CDR1 is SEHNR and CDR2 FQNEAQ (reference sequence).

J is TRBJ1-6 and V is TRBV9; a weak D match, TRBD1 (6 bases). CDR1 is SGDLS, CDR2 YYNGEE, per germline. The CDR3 contains 15 residues. Trimming took 4 bases from V and 5 from J, leaving 13 bases between them. In DNA, the CDR3 is TGTGCCAGCAGCATACGACAGGACCATAATTCACCCCTCCACTTT. As protein: CASSIRQDHNSPLHF.

The V gene is TRBV28, the J gene TRBJ1-6; 7 nucleotides line up with TRBD1. Trimming at V came to 6 bases and at J to 7 bases, leaving 12 bases not matched to a gene. The germline gives CDR1 MDHEN, CDR2 SYDVKM. The length of the CDR3 is 16 residues. CDR3 bases: TGTGCCAGCAGGGAGACAACAGGGGCCATCAATTCACCCCTCCACTTT. The encoded protein is CASRETTGAINSPLHF.

The genes are TRBV7-8 and TRBJ2-5; tentative D call: TRBD2 (5 bases). The germline V gene encodes CDR1 SGHVS and CDR2 FQNEAQ. This CDR3 has 15 residues. Trimming pared 2 bases from V and 5 bases from J, leaving 15 bases between. CDR3 bases: TGTGCCAGCAGCTTATCCGGGGTTGATACGGAGACCCAGTACTTC. As protein: CASSLSGVDTETQYF.

This clone was seen a handful of times. The rearrangement joins TRBV14 to TRBJ1-1; unclear D gene. This CDR3 has 15 amino acids. V was trimmed by 3 bases and J by 3 bases, leaving 14 bases between them. Germline V gene sequence: CDR1 SGHDN, CDR2 FVKESK. The CDR3, as DNA: TGTGCCAGCAGCCATGAGGAGTGGCCCGACACTGAAGCTTTCTTT. It encodes CASSHEEWPDTEAFF.

The chain joins TRBV14 to TRBJ1-3; no reliable D call. The V gene's germline CDR1 is SGHDN and CDR2 FVKESK. There are 15 residues in the CDR3. Deletions cut 4 bases from V and 2 bases from J, with 12 bases between. The CDR3 region is CASSPGGVAGNTIYF. CDR3 in DNA: TGTGCCAGCAGCCCGGGAGGAGTAGCTGGAAACACCATATATTTT.

This clone was seen a few times. The chain combines TRBV30 with TRBJ1-5, with TRBD1 as a possible D gene (5 bases). The CDR3 has 13 residues. Germline assignment: CDR1 GTSNPN and CDR2 SVGIG (reference sequence). Trimming took off 3 bases at V and 2 bases at J, with 8 bases between the two ends. CDR3 protein: CAWSGGGNQPQHF. CDR3 bases: TGTGCCTGGAGCGGAGGGGGCAATCAGCCCCAGCATTTT.

In this sample, this clone turned up once. The chain employs TRBV2 and TRBJ2-3, with D perhaps matching TRBD1 or TRBD2 (7 bases each). CDR1 and CDR2 (germline): SNHLY, FYNNEI. The length of the CDR3 is 15 residues. Trimming took off 8 bases at V and 4 bases at J, with 19 bases between the two ends. CDR3 DNA sequence: TGTGCCAGCGCTAGGGGAGCGGGGACAGCAGATACGCAGTATTTT. Amino acids: CASARGAGTADTQYF.

The chain is built from TRBV29-1 and TRBJ1-2, with a tentative D call TRBD1 (6 bases). Trimming took 0 bases from V and 3 from J, leaving 14 bases between them. The CDR3 runs to 15 residues. Per germline, CDR1 SQVTM and CDR2 ANQGSEA. The CDR3 bases are TGCAGCGTTGAAGAGTCCCAGGGGAAAGACTATGGCTACACCTTC. Residues: CSVEESQGKDYGYTF.

The genes are TRBV9 and TRBJ2-1; weak D call: TRBD2 (6 bases). This CDR3 region has 14 residues. Germline V lookup: CDR1 SGDLS, CDR2 YYNGEE. Between the trimmed V and J ends, which lost 0 bases and 8 bases, there was a span of 12 bases. The CDR3, as DNA: TGTGCCAGCAGCGTAGGACTAGTTCCCGATGAGCAGTTCTTC. Translated, it gives CASSVGLVPDEQFF.

The rearrangement joins TRBV30 to TRBJ1-1, with a weak D call TRBD1 (6 bases). Germline V gene sequence: CDR1 GTSNPN, CDR2 SVGIG (reference sequence). The CDR3 totals 12 residues. V lost 4 bases, J lost 4 bases, and 10 bases lay in between. DNA of the CDR3: TGTGCCTGGACAGACAGGTTCACTGAAGCTTTCTTT. Residues: CAWTDRFTEAFF.